This T cell receptor (beta chain) was sequenced during a study of cytomegalovirus exposure and HLA in healthy donors. General study points: In vitro work confirmed that a few CMV-associated chains recognize CMV antigens. DRB1 had the most TCR associations and HLA-C the fewest, a later analysis found, with rates varying by HLA locus. Reports indicated that the classifier achieved high specificity and sensitivity in diagnosing cytomegalovirus status.

The CDR3 consists of 14 residues. CDR1 and CDR2 (germline): GTSNPN, SVGIG (reference sequence). The PCR employed 60 Vbeta primers together with 13 Jbeta primers. The method was immunoSEQ multiplex PCR; TCRdb's version includes in-frame clones alone and lacks a portion of them. The repertoire holds some 110,000 clones, around 68% seen once, with around 10% in the top ten. This clone was observed a few times. The antigen is undetermined. The rearrangement uses TRBV30 and TRBJ2-5; D possibly corresponds to TRBD1 (5 bases). The DNA end favors TRBJ2-7, so the J call may be wrong. This TCR came from a woman aged 45-65 years in good health and CMV-seropositive. Material for sequencing was PBMCs. The chain's CDR3 is CAWEEGESSYEQYF. The CDR3 bases are TGTGCCTGGGAGGAAGGGGAAAGCTCCTACGAGCAGTACTTC.